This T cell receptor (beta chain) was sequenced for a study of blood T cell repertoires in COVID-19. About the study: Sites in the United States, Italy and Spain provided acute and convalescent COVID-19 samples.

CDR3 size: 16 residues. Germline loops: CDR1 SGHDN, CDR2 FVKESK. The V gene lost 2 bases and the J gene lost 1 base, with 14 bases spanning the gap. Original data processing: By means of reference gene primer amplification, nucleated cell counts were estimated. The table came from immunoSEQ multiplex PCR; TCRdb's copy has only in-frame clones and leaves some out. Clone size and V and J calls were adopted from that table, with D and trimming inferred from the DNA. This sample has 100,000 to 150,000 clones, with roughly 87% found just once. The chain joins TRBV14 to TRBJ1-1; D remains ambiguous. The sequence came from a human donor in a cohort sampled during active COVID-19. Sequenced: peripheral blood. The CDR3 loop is CASSQLVGIPNTEAFF. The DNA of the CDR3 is TGTGCCAGCAGCCAACTAGTCGGGATCCCGAACACTGAAGCTTTCTTT.